Listed here are 10 T cell receptor beta chains from one sample, sequenced in a study of cytotoxic CD8 clonotypes in ibrutinib-treated CLL. Libraries were prepared by immunoSEQ multiplex PCR; TCRdb keeps only in-frame clonotypes and omits some of them. Counted here are about 140,000 clones, around 93% occurring once; the ten biggest clones make up about a tenth. Sequencing used PBMCs, obtained after 12 months of ibrutinib treatment. The source of these receptors is a human donor with chronic lymphocytic leukemia.

This chain uses TRBV7-2 with TRBJ2-7, with 10 nucleotides matching TRBD1. Germline V CDR1 and CDR2: SGHTA, FQGNSA. After removal of 4 bases from V and 5 bases from J, the junction contained 8 bases not matched to a gene. The CDR3 length is 15 residues. CDR3 in DNA: TGTGCCAGCAGCTACCGACAGGGGGCGAAGGACGAGCAGTACTTC. Protein product: CASSYRQGAKDEQYF.

The rearrangement links TRBV27 to TRBJ1-1; unclear D gene. CDR1 is MNHEY, CDR2 SMNVEV, per germline (reference sequence). V dropped 6 bases and J dropped 4 bases, with 9 bases sitting between them. The CDR3 extends over 12 amino acids. CDR3: CASRAISTEAFF. CDR3 nucleotides: TGTGCCAGCAGGGCCATAAGCACTGAAGCTTTCTTT.

V is TRBV2 and J is TRBJ2-7; 10 nucleotides match TRBD2. Trimming at V came to 7 bases and at J to 3 bases, leaving 6 bases not matched to a gene. The CDR3 contains 14 residues. Germline V gives CDR1 SNHLY, CDR2 FYNNEI. The DNA of the CDR3 is TGTGCCAGCATGGAGCGGGAGGGCCGCTACGAGCAGTACTTC. Protein: CASMEREGRYEQYF.

This sequence joins TRBV27 and TRBJ2-7; the match to TRBD2 covers 7 bases. The CDR3 spans 13 residues. After removal of 0 bases from V and 7 bases from J, the junction contained 3 bases not matched to a gene. In germline, CDR1 is MNHEY, CDR2 SMNVEV (reference sequence). The CDR3 DNA reads as TGTGCCAGCAGTTTATCCCGAGCGGGAGAGCAGTACTTC. Amino acids: CASSLSRAGEQYF.

J is TRBJ2-1 and V is TRBV7-6; 10 positions match TRBD1. CDR1 SGHVS and CDR2 FNYEAQ come from the germline V gene. The CDR3 is 18 amino acids. V trimming: 1 base; J trimming: 4 bases; junction bases outside the gene matches: 10. The CDR3 reads CASSLDPSGTGAYNEQFF. The CDR3 nucleotides read TGTGCCAGCAGCTTAGACCCTTCCGGGACAGGGGCTTACAATGAGCAGTTCTTC. Using reference TRBV7-6 and TRBJ2-1 for the parts outside the CDR3, the full variable domain is GAGVSQSPRYKVTKRGQDVALRCDPISGHVSLYWYRQALGQGPEFLTYFNYEAQQDKSGLPNDRFSAERPEGSISTLTIQRTEQRDSAMYRCASSLDPSGTGAYNEQFFGPGTRLTVL.

This chain links TRBV19 with TRBJ2-7; 9 bases agree with TRBD1. Germline CDR1 LNHDA, CDR2 SQIVND (reference sequence). CDR3 length equals 15 residues. Germline trimming cut 4 bases from V and 3 bases from J; bases unmatched to any gene: 7. CDR3 in amino acids: CASSTLGGQGYEQYF. The CDR3 DNA is TGTGCCAGTAGTACCCTGGGGGGACAGGGCTACGAGCAGTACTTC.

This rearrangement joins TRBV2 to TRBJ2-1; D tentatively fits TRBD1 or TRBD2 (5 bases each). Germline CDR1 is SNHLY and CDR2 is FYNNEI. Deletions cut 7 bases from V and 3 bases from J, with 19 bases between. The CDR3 contains 16 residues. As DNA, the CDR3 is TGTGCCAGCACCAGAAATCCGGGGCTGGGCTACAATGAGCAGTTCTTC. Its translation is CASTRNPGLGYNEQFF.

V gene TRBV6-5 combines with J gene TRBJ2-3; D unresolved. This CDR3 contains 12 residues. The germline gives CDR1 MNHEY, CDR2 SVGAGI. V was clipped by 8 bases and J by 0 bases, with 6 bases between them. This CDR3 is CASGESTDTQYF. CDR3 bases: TGTGCCAGCGGTGAGAGCACAGATACGCAGTATTTT.

The chain is built from TRBV7-3 and TRBJ1-1; D unclear. This CDR3 comprises 14 residues. V gave up 1 base and J gave up 1 base, with 7 bases separating them. Looked up from germline, CDR1 is SGHTA and CDR2 is FQGTGA. In DNA form, the CDR3 reads TGTGCCAGCAGCTTAAGTTCCGGGAACACTGAAGCTTTCTTT. Protein: CASSLSSGNTEAFF.

This clone was counted a few times. The gene calls are TRBV19 and TRBJ2-1; 8 bases are shared with TRBD1. After removal of 4 bases from V and 12 bases from J, the junction contained 11 bases not matched to a gene. CDR1 and CDR2 from the germline V gene are LNHDA and SQIVND (reference sequence). CDR3 size: 14 residues. Written as DNA, the CDR3 is TGTGCCAGTAGTAGAAAAGGACAGGGCCAACGGCAGTTCTTC. It translates to CASSRKGQGQRQFF.